This T cell receptor (beta chain) was captured by sequencing in a study of response to subunit inactivated influenza vaccine. TCRdb itself ran the RT-PCR reads through MiXCR, one entry per CDR3 protein. Among a few hundred thousand distinct CDR3 sequences, around 15% were seen once, and the ten largest hold 8.5% to 14%. This sequence originates from a man aged 50-59 years who received an inactivated influenza vaccine. Specimen: PBMCs from blood, collected roughly 13 days after vaccination.

The CDR3 coding sequence is TGTGCCAGCAGTTTAGGGACTAGTGTTCCCAATGAGCAGTTCTTC. Its protein product is CASSLGTSVPNEQFF. J is TRBJ2-1 and V is TRBV28; 8 bases are shared with TRBD2. There are 15 residues in the CDR3. The germline CDR1 and CDR2 sequences are MDHEN and SYDVKM. The V gene end was trimmed by 2 bases and the J gene end by 6 bases; junction bases not matched to a gene: 6.